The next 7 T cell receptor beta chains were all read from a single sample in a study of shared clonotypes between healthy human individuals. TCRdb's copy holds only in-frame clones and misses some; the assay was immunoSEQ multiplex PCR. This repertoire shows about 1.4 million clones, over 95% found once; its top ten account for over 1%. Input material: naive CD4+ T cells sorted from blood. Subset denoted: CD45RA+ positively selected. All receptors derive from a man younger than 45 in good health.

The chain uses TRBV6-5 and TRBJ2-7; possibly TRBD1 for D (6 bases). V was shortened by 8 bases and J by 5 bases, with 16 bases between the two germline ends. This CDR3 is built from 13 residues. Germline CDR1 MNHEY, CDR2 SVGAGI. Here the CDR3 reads CASGQTGWNEQYF. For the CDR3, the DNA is TGTGCCAGCGGGCAAACAGGGTGGAACGAGCAGTACTTC.

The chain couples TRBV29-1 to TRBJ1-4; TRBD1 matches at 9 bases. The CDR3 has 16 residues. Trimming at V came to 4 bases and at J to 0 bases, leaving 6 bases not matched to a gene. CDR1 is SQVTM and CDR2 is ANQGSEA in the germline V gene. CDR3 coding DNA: TGCAGCGTTGGGGGAGGACAGGGGACAACTAATGAAAAACTGTTTTTT. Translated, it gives CSVGGGQGTTNEKLFF. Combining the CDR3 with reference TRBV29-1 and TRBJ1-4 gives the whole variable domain SAVISQKPSRDICQRGTSLTIQCQVDSQVTMMFWYRQQPGQSLTLIATANQGSEATYESGFVIDKFPISRPNLTFSTLTVSNMSPEDSSIYLCSVGGGQGTTNEKLFFGSGTQLSVL.

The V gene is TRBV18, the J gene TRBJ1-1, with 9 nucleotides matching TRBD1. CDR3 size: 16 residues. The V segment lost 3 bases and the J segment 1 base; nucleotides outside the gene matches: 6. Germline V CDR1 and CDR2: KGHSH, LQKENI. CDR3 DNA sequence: TGTGCCAGCTCACCGCGACAGGGGGAGTGGAACACTGAAGCTTTCTTT. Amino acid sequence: CASSPRQGEWNTEAFF.

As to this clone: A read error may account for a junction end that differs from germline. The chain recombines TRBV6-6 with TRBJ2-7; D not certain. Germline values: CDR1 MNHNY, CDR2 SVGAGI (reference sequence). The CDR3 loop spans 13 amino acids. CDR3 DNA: TGTGTCAGCAGCAGACGCCTCCCGGACGAGCAGTACTTC. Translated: CVSSRRLPDEQYF.

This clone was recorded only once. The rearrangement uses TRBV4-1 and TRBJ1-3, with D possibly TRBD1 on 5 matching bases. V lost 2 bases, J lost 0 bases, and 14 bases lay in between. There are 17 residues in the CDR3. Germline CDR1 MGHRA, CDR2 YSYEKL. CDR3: CASSQFGEGRSGNTIYF. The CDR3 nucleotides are TGCGCCAGCAGCCAATTTGGGGAGGGGCGCTCTGGAAACACCATATATTTT.

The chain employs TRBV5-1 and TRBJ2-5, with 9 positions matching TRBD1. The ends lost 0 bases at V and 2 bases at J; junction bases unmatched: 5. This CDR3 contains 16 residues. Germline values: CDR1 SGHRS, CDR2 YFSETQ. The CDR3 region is CASSLAMGTGQETQYF. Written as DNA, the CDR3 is TGCGCCAGCAGCTTGGCCATGGGGACAGGGCAAGAGACCCAGTACTTC.

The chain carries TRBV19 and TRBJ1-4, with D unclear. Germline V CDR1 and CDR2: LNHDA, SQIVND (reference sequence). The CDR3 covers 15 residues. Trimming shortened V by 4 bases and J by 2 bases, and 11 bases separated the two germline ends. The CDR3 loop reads CASSTLGVTNEKLFF. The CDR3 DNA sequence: TGTGCCAGTAGTACCCTTGGGGTTACTAATGAAAAACTGTTTTTT.